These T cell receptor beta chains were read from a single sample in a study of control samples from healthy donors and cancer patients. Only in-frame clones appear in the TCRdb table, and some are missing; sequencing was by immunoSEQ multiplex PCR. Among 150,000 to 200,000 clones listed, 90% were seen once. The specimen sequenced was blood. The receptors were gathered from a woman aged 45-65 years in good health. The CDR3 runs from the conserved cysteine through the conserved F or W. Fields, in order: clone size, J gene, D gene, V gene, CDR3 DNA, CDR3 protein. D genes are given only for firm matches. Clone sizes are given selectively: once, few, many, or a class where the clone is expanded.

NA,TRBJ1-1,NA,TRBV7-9,TGTGCCAGCAGCTGGGGTTCCACGAACACTGAAGCTTTCTTT,CASSWGSTNTEAFF
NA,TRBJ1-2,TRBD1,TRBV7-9,TGTGCCAGCAGCTTGGAACAGGGGGTTGCTGGCTACACCTTC,CASSLEQGVAGYTF
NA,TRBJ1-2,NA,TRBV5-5,TGTGCCAGCAGCTCGATACGGGGGGCCTATGGCTACACCTTC,CASSSIRGAYGYTF
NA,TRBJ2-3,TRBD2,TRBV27,TGTGCCAGCAGTTCCCCCGGGGGGGGGTTAGATACGCAGTATTTT,CASSSPGGGLDTQYF
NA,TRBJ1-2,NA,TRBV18,TGTGCCAGCTCAGCAAATAGACAGGAAAGGGATGGCTACACCTTC,CASSANRQERDGYTF
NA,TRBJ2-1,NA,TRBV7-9,TGTGCCAGCAGCTTGGTTGGGGGCAGTGAGCAGTTCTTC,CASSLVGGSEQFF
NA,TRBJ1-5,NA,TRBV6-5,TGTGCCAGCAGTTATTCTGGCGCCCGCAATCAGCCCCAGCATTTT,CASSYSGARNQPQHF
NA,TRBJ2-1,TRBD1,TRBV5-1,TGCGCCAGCAGCTTAGGGACAGAGGGGGATGAGCAGTTCTTC,CASSLGTEGDEQFF
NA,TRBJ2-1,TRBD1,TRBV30,TGTGCCTGGGAGTCCGGGACAGGAGATCACAATGAGCAGTTCTTC,CAWESGTGDHNEQFF
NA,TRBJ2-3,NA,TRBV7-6,TGTGCCAGCAGCTTAGTTCCGGGGAGCACAGATACGCAGTATTTT,CASSLVPGSTDTQYF
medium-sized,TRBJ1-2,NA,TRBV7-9,TGTGCCAGCAGCTCTCCCGGGGGCACTGGCTACACCTTC,CASSSPGGTGYTF